This T cell receptor (beta chain) stems from a study of shared clonotypes between healthy human individuals. Study-level findings and limits: Clonotype sharing among donors likely depends on sequencing depth. Relative to memory subsets, naive subsets generally showed larger estimated richness.

Terminally differentiated effector memory CD45RA+ cells were excluded by CCR7 positive selection of CD45RO-negative cells. Deep-level settings were used for running the assay. On sorted subsets, replicate PCRs used roughly 220 ng DNA, or some 27,000 T cell genomes. This table comes from immunoSEQ multiplex PCR, and its TCRdb copy is limited to in-frame clones, with some not included. The sample holds around 1.9 million clones, just over 90% seen once. To note about this clone: Its antigen remains unidentified.

The CDR3 is 13 residues long. V lost 8 bases and J 4 bases, leaving 17 bases between the germline ends. CDR1 and CDR2 from the germline V gene are SQVTM and ANQGSEA. Material: naive CD8+ T cells from PBMCs. The receptor comes from a man between 18 and 29 years old in good health. Some clones in this sample may be carry-over from other donors' samples. The J gene is TRBJ1-2, the V gene TRBV29-1; no clear D. CDR3 residues: CSSLEPAGYGYTF. The CDR3 DNA reads as TGCAGCTCACTTGAGCCCGCCGGCTATGGCTACACCTTC.